The clone carrying this T cell receptor beta chain showed up many times. The entry originates in a study of T cells in Graves' hyperthyroidism and ophthalmopathy. This CDR3 is built from 14 residues. V shed 0 bases and J shed 0 bases, with 8 bases lying between them. The V gene's germline CDR1 is DFQATT and CDR2 SNEGSKA (reference sequence). RNA transcripts yielded amplified TCR beta CDR3 regions. First-round RT-PCR with HTBI primers amplified the TCR CDR3 region. Each CDR3 protein gets one entry after TCRdb re-called the multiplex PCR reads with MiXCR. The table has about 200,000 distinct CDR3 sequences, about 17% seen once.

Sequencing was done on a sample of blood. This chain joins TRBV20-1 and TRBJ1-1; TRBD1 is a possible D gene (5 bases). The clonotype was recovered from a man aged 35-49 years with Graves' hyperthyroidism. CDR3 coding DNA: TGCAGTGCTAGAGATGGGGGGGTGAACACTGAAGCTTTCTTT. It specifies CSARDGGVNTEAFF.